The next 18 T cell receptor beta chains were all read from a single sample in a study of response to subunit inactivated influenza vaccine. TCRdb analysed the RT-PCR reads with MiXCR anew, one entry per CDR3 protein. The table lists 700,000 to 900,000 distinct CDR3 sequences, less than 25% of them singletons. The source material was PBMCs from blood, sampled about 5 days after vaccination. The source is a man aged 50-59 years who received an inactivated influenza vaccine.

Details on this clonotype: It may be a read error: a sequence one base away is much more abundant. The chain combines TRBV28 with TRBJ1-5; 9 nucleotides agree with TRBD1. Germline loops: CDR1 MDHEN, CDR2 SYDVKM. This CDR3 region has 11 residues. CDR3 coding DNA: TGTGACAGCAGTCTCCGGGACAGGGAGCATTTT. This sequence encodes CDSSLRDREHF.

This chain connects TRBV20-1 to TRBJ2-3, with TRBD2 matching over 9 bases. The ends lost 3 bases at V and 3 bases at J; junction bases unmatched: 4. Germline-derived CDR1 and CDR2 are DFQATT and SNEGSKA (reference sequence). The CDR3 totals 14 residues. The CDR3 DNA reads as TGCAGTGCTAGGTGGCTAGCGGGAACAGATACGCAGTATTTT. Protein product: CSARWLAGTDTQYF.

The chain carries TRBV5-1 and TRBJ2-1; D is undetermined. Germline CDR1 is SGHRS and CDR2 is YFSETQ. With 0 bases removed from V and 1 base from J, the gap between germline ends came to 8 bases. This CDR3 has 15 residues. In nucleotides, the CDR3 is TGCGCCAGCAGCTTGGAGTGGGGTTCCTACAATGAGCAGTTCTTC. This gives the protein CASSLEWGSYNEQFF.

This clonotype was counted only a few times. The chain carries TRBV6-5 and TRBJ2-7; perhaps D is TRBD1 or TRBD2 (5 bases each). V was trimmed by 4 bases and J by 7 bases, leaving 11 bases between them. The CDR3 loop spans 12 amino acids. Germline CDR1 MNHEY, CDR2 SVGAGI. The CDR3 region has the DNA TGTGCCAGCAGTTCCGGGGCGCGGGAGCAGTACTTC. Translation gives CASSSGAREQYF.

This chain connects TRBV19 to TRBJ1-2; D not certain. Between the trimmed V and J ends, which lost 7 bases and 0 bases, there was a span of 9 bases. CDR3 length: 13 amino acids. Germline values: CDR1 LNHDA, CDR2 SQIVND (reference sequence). The CDR3 is CASTANTNYGYTF. The CDR3 DNA reads as TGTGCCAGTACCGCGAATACTAACTATGGCTACACCTTC. The whole variable domain, filled in from reference TRBV19 and TRBJ1-2, reads DGGITQSPKYLFRKEGQNVTLSCEQNLNHDAMYWYRQDPGQGLRLIYYSQIVNDFQKGDIAEGYSVSREKKESFPLTVTSAQKNPTAFYLCASTANTNYGYTFGSGTRLTVV.

This chain connects TRBV7-2 to TRBJ2-1; D call uncertain. This CDR3 comprises 12 residues. The ends were cut back, 5 bases at V and 5 bases at J, with 7 bases in the middle. Per the germline V gene, CDR1 is SGHTA and CDR2 is FQGNSA. CDR3 bases: TGTGCCAGCAGCCGACTGCACAATGAGCAGTTCTTC. Translating it yields CASSRLHNEQFF.

This chain joins TRBV15 and TRBJ2-2; D uncertain. Germline V CDR1 and CDR2: LNHNV, YYDKDF (reference sequence). Trimming pared 0 bases from V and 6 bases from J, leaving 8 bases between. This CDR3 contains 14 residues. The CDR3 spells CATSRDQGSGELFF. In DNA form, the CDR3 reads TGTGCCACCAGCAGAGATCAAGGCTCCGGGGAGCTGTTTTTT.

This sequence joins TRBV9 and TRBJ2-7, with 7 bases aligning to TRBD1. V shed 3 bases and J 1 base; nucleotides not matched to a gene: 7. This CDR3 has 15 amino acids. CDR1 is SGDLS, CDR2 YYNGEE, per germline. Here the CDR3 reads CASSGGQSLSYEQYF. The CDR3 region has the DNA TGTGCCAGCAGCGGGGGACAGTCGCTTTCCTACGAGCAGTACTTC.

J is TRBJ2-1 and V is TRBV28; D is unresolved. The V gene's germline CDR1 is MDHEN and CDR2 SYDVKM. The CDR3 is made up of 14 amino acids. The germline V and J ends were trimmed by 5 bases and 7 bases, with 15 bases remaining between them. The CDR3 region is CASSPQWPRNEQFF. Here the CDR3 DNA reads TGTGCCAGCAGTCCGCAGTGGCCGAGGAATGAGCAGTTCTTC.

The chain carries TRBV7-9 and TRBJ2-7, with a weak D call TRBD2 (5 bases). V was shortened by 0 bases and J by 0 bases, with 15 bases between the two germline ends. The CDR3 totals 17 residues. Germline V gene sequence: CDR1 SEHNR, CDR2 FQNEAQ (reference sequence). CDR3 in DNA: TGTGCCAGCAGCTTAGCAGTGGTAGTGGGGAGCTCCTACGAGCAGTACTTC. As protein: CASSLAVVVGSSYEQYF. Supplemented by reference TRBV7-9 and TRBJ2-7, the full variable domain reads DTGVSQNPRHKITKRGQNVTFRCDPISEHNRLYWYRQTLGQGPEFLTYFQNEAQLEKSRLLSDRFSAERPKGSFSTLEIQRTEQGDSAMYLCASSLAVVVGSSYEQYFGPGTRLTVT.

This clonotype occurred a few times. The J gene is TRBJ1-2, the V gene TRBV12-3 or TRBV12-4, with no clear D. This CDR3 contains 13 residues. The V and J ends lost 5 bases and 9 bases respectively, with 16 bases between them. DNA for the CDR3: TGTGCCAGCAGTGTTACAAGGTCAAGGCGCTACACCTTC. Translating it yields CASSVTRSRRYTF.

In this sample, this clonotype turned up a few times. The chain couples TRBV7-9 to TRBJ2-2; D gene uncertain. The CDR3 extends over 11 amino acids. Trimming stripped 8 bases from V and 7 bases from J, with 8 bases between. CDR1 is SEHNR and CDR2 is FQNEAQ in the germline V gene (reference sequence). The CDR3 loop reads CASHVDGELFF. Written as DNA, the CDR3 is TGTGCCAGCCACGTCGACGGGGAGCTGTTTTTT.

Many counts were recorded for this clonotype. The chain joins TRBV29-1 to TRBJ1-1, with D maybe TRBD1 (6 bases). CDR1 and CDR2 (germline): SQVTM, ANQGSEA. V lost 6 bases and J 4 bases, leaving 15 bases between the germline ends. The CDR3 consists of 13 residues. CDR3 loop: CSVGGALPTEAFF. For the CDR3, the DNA is TGCAGCGTGGGGGGGGCCCTTCCCACTGAAGCTTTCTTT. The whole variable domain, remainder taken from reference TRBV29-1 and TRBJ1-1, is SAVISQKPSRDICQRGTSLTIQCQVDSQVTMMFWYRQQPGQSLTLIATANQGSEATYESGFVIDKFPISRPNLTFSTLTVSNMSPEDSSIYLCSVGGALPTEAFFGQGTRLTVV.

As to this clonotype: The junction departs from germline at one end; a sequencing error may be responsible. The chain employs TRBV29-1 and TRBJ1-4; no firm D call. The CDR3 sequence is 14 residues long. Germline V lookup: CDR1 SQVTM, CDR2 ANQGSEA. The CDR3 here is CSVDRGRTNEKLYF. DNA of the CDR3: TGCAGCGTTGACCGAGGAAGGACTAATGAAAAACTGTATTTT.

This clonotype occurred a few times. This chain uses TRBV10-3 with TRBJ1-1; 7 bases fit TRBD1. This CDR3 has 15 residues. The germline V gene encodes CDR1 ENHRY and CDR2 SYGVKD. J was trimmed by 8 bases and V by 0 bases; bases with no gene match: 9. The CDR3 DNA reads TGTGCCATCAGTGAGTCCCTGGGGACAGTTAAAGAAGCTTTCTTT. As protein: CAISESLGTVKEAFF.

Many counts were recorded for this clonotype. This chain joins TRBV4-1 and TRBJ2-1; tentatively, D is TRBD1 (6 bases). From germline, CDR1 is MGHRA and CDR2 YSYEKL. The CDR3 length is 14 residues. Trimming shortened V by 5 bases and J by 3 bases, and 11 bases separated the two germline ends. CDR3 amino acids: CASSGQINYNEQFF. Here the CDR3 DNA reads TGCGCCAGCAGCGGACAGATAAACTACAATGAGCAGTTCTTC.

The CDR3 DNA sequence: TGTGCCAGCAGCCATTTCCCCGGGACTAGCGGCCGCCCTAGGGACACTGAGCAGTTCTTC. Translating it yields CASSHFPGTSGRPRDTEQFF. V is TRBV4-2 and J is TRBJ2-1; TRBD2 agrees at 11 bases. The CDR3 has 20 amino acids. From germline, CDR1 is LGHNA and CDR2 YNFKEQ. The V segment lost 3 bases and the J segment 9 bases; nucleotides outside the gene matches: 22.

The CDR3 reads CASSSAAGGYNEQFF. In DNA form, the CDR3 reads TGTGCCAGCAGCTCGGCGGCGGGGGGTTACAATGAGCAGTTCTTC. The chain joins TRBV7-2 to TRBJ2-1; 8 bases align to TRBD2. The V and J ends lost 4 bases and 4 bases, in that order; junction bases with no gene match: 6. The CDR3 totals 15 residues. Germline V gene data show CDR1 as SGHTA and CDR2 as FQGNSA. Full variable domain (rest looked up from reference TRBV7-2 and TRBJ2-1): GAGVSQSPSNKVTEKGKDVELRCDPISGHTALYWYRQSLGQGLEFLIYFQGNSAPDKSGLPSDRFSAERTGGSVSTLTIQRTQQEDSAVYLCASSSAAGGYNEQFFGPGTRLTVL.